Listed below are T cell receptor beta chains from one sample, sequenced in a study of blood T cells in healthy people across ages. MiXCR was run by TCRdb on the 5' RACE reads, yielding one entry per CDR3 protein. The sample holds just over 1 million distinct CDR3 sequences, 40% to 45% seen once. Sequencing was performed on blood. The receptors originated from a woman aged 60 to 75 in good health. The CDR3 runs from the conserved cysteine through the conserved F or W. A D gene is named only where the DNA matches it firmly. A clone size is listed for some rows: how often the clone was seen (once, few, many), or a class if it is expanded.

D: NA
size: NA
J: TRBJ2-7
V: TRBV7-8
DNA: TGTGCCAGCAGCTTAGCCCTAGATTCCGAGCAGTACTTC
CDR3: CASSLALDSEQYF

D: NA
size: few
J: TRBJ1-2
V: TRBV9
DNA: TGTGCCAGCAGCGTAGGGTCAGAGGGGAACTATGGCTACACCTTC
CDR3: CASSVGSEGNYGYTF

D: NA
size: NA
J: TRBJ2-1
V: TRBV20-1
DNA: TGCAGTGCTAGAGATGTAGTAGCCTACTCCTACAATGAGCAGTTCTTC
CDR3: CSARDVVAYSYNEQFF

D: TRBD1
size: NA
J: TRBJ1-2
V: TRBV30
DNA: TGTGCCTGGATGACAGGGGCTGGGGGCTACACCTTC
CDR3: CAWMTGAGGYTF

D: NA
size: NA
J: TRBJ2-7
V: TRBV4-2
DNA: TGTGCCAGCAGCCAAGGAGCGGACTACGAGCAGTACTTC
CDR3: CASSQGADYEQYF

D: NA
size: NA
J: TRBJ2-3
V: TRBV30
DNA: TGTGCCTGGAGTCACACAGATACGCAGTATTTT
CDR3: CAWSHTDTQYF

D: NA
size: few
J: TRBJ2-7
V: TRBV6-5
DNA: TGTGCCAGCAAGGGCACAGTAATAACCTACGAGCAGTACTTC
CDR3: CASKGTVITYEQYF

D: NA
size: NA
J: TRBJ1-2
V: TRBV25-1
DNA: TGTGCCAGCAGTGAATCCCAGGGGCTTGATGGCTACACCTTC
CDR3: CASSESQGLDGYTF

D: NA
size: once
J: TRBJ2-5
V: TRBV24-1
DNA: TGTGCCACCAGTGACGGGGTAGCCGGGGGTGAGCAGTACTTC
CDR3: CATSDGVAGGEQYF

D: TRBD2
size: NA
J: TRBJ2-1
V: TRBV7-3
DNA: TGTGCCAGCAGCTTAGAGCGGGGGGGGAACAATGAGCAGTTCTTC
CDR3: CASSLERGGNNEQFF

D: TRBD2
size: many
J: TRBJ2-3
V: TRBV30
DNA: TGTGCCTGGAGTGTCTTCCCCGGGACTAGCGGCTTAGATACGCAGTATTTT
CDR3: CAWSVFPGTSGLDTQYF

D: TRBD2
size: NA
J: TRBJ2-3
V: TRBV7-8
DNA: TGTGCCAGCAGCTTAGAGGCGGGGGGGGTTACAGATACGCAGTATTTT
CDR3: CASSLEAGGVTDTQYF

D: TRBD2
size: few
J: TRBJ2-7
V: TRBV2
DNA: TGTGCCAGCAGTCTAGCGGCTGTGGAGCAGTACTTC
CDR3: CASSLAAVEQYF

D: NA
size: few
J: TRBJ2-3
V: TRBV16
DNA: TGTGCCAGCAGCCAATCAAACCACGGACCAGATACGCAGTATTTT
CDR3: CASSQSNHGPDTQYF

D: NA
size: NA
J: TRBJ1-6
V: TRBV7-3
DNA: TGTGCCAGCAGCTTACGCTCCTATAATTCACCCCTCCACTTT
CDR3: CASSLRSYNSPLHF

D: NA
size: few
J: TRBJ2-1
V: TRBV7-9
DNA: TGTGCCAGCAGCCCCGGGACCCCAAACAATGAGCAGTTCTTC
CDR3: CASSPGTPNNEQFF

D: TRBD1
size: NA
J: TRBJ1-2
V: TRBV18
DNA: TGTGCCAGCTCCTTTACGACAGGGCCCTATGGCTACACCTTC
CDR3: CASSFTTGPYGYTF

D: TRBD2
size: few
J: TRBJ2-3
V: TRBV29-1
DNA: TGCAGCGTTGGAAGACTAGCGGGAACCTCAGATACGCAGTATTTT
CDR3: CSVGRLAGTSDTQYF

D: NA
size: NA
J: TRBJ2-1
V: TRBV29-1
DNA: TGCAGCGCCGGGGGACTCCACTACAATGAGCAGTTCTTC
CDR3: CSAGGLHYNEQFF

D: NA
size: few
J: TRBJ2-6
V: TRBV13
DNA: TGTGCCAGCAGCCCAAAGGCCCAGGGGGCCAACGTCCTGACTTTC
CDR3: CASSPKAQGANVLTF

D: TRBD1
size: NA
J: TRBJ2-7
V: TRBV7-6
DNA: TGTGCCAGCAGCTTAGGAACTCCAGGGGGTGGCGAGCAGTACTTC
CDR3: CASSLGTPGGGEQYF

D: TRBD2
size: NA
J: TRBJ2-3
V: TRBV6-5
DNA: TGTGCCAGCAGTTACGCGGCTAGCGGCCGCACAGATACGCAGTATTTT
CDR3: CASSYAASGRTDTQYF

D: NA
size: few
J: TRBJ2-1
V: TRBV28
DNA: TGTGCCAGCAGGGGGGGAGGGGGCTACAATGAGCAGTTCTTC
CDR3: CASRGGGGYNEQFF